The entry below describes one T cell receptor (beta chain). The antigen is not known. This sample was taken from a study of OX40 agonist ivuxolimab in advanced cancers. General study findings and limits: Among T cells, CD8+ cells averaged more expanded clones than CD4+ cells.

TCRdb's table, derived via immunoSEQ multiplex PCR, lists solely in-frame clones and lacks some. The sample records over 75,000 clones, about 94% being singletons. CDR3 length: 16 amino acids. The V gene's germline CDR1 is MNHEY and CDR2 SMNVEV (reference sequence). With 3 bases clipped from V and 0 bases from J, the junction kept 6 bases outside the gene matches. This TCR came from an adult with an advanced solid tumor such as melanoma, head and neck, liver or kidney cancer. The input for sequencing was CD4+ or CD8+ T cells sorted from blood, taken in a trial of the OX40 agonist ivuxolimab. J is TRBJ2-3 and V is TRBV27; 7 bases map to TRBD2. Written as DNA, the CDR3 is TGTGCCAGCAGTTTGGGGCTAGCGGCTAGCACAGATACGCAGTATTTT. Protein: CASSLGLAASTDTQYF.